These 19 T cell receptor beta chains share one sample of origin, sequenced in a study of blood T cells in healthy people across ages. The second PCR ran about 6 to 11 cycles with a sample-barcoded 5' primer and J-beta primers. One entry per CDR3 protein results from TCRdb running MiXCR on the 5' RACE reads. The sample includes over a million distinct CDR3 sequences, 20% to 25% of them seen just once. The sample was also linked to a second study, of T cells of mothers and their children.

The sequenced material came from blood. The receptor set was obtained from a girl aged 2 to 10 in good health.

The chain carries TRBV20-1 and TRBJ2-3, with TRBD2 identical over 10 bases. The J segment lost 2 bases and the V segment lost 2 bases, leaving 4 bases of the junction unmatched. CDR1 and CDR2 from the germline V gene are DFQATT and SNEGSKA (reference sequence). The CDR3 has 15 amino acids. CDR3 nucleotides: TGCAGTGCTAGATCTAGCGGGGGTTTCACAGATACGCAGTATTTT. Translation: CSARSSGGFTDTQYF.

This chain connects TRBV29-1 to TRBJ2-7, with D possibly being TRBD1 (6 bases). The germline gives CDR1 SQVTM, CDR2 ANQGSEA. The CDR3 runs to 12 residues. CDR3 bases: TGCGTAATCCTCACAGGGAGACACGAGCAGTACTTC. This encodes CVILTGRHEQYF.

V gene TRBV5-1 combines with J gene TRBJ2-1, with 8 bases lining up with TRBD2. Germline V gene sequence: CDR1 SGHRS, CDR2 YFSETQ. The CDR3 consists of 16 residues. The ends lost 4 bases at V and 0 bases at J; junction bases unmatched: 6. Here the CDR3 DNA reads TGCGCCAGCAGCCTAGACGGGAGGGGCTCCTACAATGAGCAGTTCTTC. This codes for CASSLDGRGSYNEQFF. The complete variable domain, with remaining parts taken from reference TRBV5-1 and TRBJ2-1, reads KAGVTQTPRYLIKTRGQQVTLSCSPISGHRSVSWYQQTPGQGLQFLFEYFSETQRNKGNFPGRFSGRQFSNSRSEMNVSTLELGDSALYLCASSLDGRGSYNEQFFGPGTRLTVL.

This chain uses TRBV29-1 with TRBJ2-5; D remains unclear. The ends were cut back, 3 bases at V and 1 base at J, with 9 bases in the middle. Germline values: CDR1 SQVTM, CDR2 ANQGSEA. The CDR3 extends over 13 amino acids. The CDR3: CSVDSTGQETQYF. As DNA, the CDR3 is TGCAGCGTTGATTCGACTGGCCAAGAGACCCAGTACTTC.

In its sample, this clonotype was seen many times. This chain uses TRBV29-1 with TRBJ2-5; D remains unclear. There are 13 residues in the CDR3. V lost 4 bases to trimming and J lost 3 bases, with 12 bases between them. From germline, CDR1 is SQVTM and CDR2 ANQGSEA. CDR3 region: CSVVSQPKETQYF. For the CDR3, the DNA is TGCAGCGTTGTCTCACAGCCGAAAGAGACCCAGTACTTC. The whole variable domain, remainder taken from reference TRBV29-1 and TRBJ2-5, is SAVISQKPSRDICQRGTSLTIQCQVDSQVTMMFWYRQQPGQSLTLIATANQGSEATYESGFVIDKFPISRPNLTFSTLTVSNMSPEDSSIYLCSVVSQPKETQYFGPGTRLLVL.

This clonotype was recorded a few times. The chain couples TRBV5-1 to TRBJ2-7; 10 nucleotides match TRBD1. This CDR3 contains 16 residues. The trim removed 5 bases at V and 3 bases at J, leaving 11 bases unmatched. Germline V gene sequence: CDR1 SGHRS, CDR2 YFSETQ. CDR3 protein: CASRKQSGDRGYEQYF. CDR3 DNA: TGCGCCAGCAGGAAGCAAAGTGGGGACAGGGGCTACGAGCAGTACTTC.

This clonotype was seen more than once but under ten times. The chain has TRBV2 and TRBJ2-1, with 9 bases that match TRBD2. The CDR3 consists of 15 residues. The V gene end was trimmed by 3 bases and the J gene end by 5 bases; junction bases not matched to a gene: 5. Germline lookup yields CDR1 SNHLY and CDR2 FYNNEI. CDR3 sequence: CASSDWASGNNEQFF. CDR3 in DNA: TGTGCCAGCAGTGATTGGGCTAGCGGGAACAATGAGCAGTTCTTC.

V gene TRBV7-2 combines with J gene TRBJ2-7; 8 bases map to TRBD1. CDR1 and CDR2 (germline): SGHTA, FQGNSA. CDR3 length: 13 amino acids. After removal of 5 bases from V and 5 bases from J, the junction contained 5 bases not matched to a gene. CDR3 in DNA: TGTGCCAGCAGCCGTCGGACAGGGAACGAGCAGTACTTC. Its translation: CASSRRTGNEQYF.

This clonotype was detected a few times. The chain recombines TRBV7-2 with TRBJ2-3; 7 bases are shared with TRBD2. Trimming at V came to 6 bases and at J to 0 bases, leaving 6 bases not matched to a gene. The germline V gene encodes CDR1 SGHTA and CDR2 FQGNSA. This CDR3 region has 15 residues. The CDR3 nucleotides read TGTGCCAGCAGTCGGGACTACCTAAGCACAGATACGCAGTATTTT. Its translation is CASSRDYLSTDTQYF.

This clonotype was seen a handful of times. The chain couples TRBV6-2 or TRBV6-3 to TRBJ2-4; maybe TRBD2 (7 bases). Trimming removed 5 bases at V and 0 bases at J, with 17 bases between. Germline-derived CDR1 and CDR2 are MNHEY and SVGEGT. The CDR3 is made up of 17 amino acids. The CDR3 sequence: CASSTVRGGLAKNIQYF. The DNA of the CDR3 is TGTGCCAGCAGTACTGTTAGGGGGGGCCTAGCCAAAAACATTCAGTACTTC.

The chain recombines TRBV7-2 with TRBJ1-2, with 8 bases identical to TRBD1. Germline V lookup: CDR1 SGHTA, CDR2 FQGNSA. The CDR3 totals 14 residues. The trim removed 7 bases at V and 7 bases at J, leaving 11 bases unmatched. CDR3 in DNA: TGTGCCAGCACACGGACAGGGCCAGGGGGTGGCTACACCTTC. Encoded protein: CASTRTGPGGGYTF. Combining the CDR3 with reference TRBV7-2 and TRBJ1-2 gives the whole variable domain GAGVSQSPSNKVTEKGKDVELRCDPISGHTALYWYRQSLGQGLEFLIYFQGNSAPDKSGLPSDRFSAERTGGSVSTLTIQRTQQEDSAVYLCASTRTGPGGGYTFGSGTRLTVV.

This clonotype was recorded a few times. The CDR3, as DNA: TGCAGTGCTGGGGGGGGCTCTGGGGCCAACGTCCTGACTTTC. Translated: CSAGGGSGANVLTF. The chain combines TRBV20-1 with TRBJ2-6, with 7 bases that match TRBD2. The CDR3 is 14 amino acids. Germline lookup yields CDR1 DFQATT and CDR2 SNEGSKA (reference sequence). V gave up 5 bases and J gave up 0 bases; unmatched junction bases: 1.

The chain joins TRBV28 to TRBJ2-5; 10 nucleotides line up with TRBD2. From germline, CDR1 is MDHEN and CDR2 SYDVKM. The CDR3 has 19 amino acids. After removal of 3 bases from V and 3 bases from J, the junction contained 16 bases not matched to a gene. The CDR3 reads CASSFHPRSGTSEKETQYF. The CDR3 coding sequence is TGTGCCAGCAGTTTTCACCCGCGATCGGGGACTAGCGAAAAAGAGACCCAGTACTTC.

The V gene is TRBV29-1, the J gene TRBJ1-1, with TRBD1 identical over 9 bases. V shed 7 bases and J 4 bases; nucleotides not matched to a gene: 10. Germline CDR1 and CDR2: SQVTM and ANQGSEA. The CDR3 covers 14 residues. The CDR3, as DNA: TGCAGCGCCGACTCGGGACAGGGTGTCACTGAAGCTTTCTTT. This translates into CSADSGQGVTEAFF.

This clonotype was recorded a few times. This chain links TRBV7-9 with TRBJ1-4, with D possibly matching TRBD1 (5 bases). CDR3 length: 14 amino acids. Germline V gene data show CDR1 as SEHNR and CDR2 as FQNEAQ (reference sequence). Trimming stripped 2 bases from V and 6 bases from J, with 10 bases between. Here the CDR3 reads CASSLFREDEKLFF. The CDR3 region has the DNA TGTGCCAGCAGCTTATTCAGGGAAGATGAAAAACTGTTTTTT.

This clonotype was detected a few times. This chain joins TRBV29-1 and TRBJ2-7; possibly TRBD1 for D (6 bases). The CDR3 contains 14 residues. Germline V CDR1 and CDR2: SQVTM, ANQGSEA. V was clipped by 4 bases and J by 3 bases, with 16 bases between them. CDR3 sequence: CSVVSQGIIYEQYF. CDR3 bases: TGCAGCGTTGTATCCCAGGGGATTATCTACGAGCAGTACTTC.

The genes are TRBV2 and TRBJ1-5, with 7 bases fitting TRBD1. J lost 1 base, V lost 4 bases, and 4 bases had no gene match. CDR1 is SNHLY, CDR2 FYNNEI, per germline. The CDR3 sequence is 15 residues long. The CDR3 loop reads CASSGQGWSNQPQHF. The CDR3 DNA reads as TGTGCCAGCAGTGGACAGGGTTGGAGCAATCAGCCCCAGCATTTT.

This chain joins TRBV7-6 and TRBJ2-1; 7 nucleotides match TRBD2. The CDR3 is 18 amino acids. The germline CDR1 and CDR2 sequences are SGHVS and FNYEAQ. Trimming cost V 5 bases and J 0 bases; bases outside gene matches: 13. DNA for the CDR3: TGTGCCAGCAGCCCGAGATACACTAGCGACAGCTCCTACAATGAGCAGTTCTTC. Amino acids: CASSPRYTSDSSYNEQFF.

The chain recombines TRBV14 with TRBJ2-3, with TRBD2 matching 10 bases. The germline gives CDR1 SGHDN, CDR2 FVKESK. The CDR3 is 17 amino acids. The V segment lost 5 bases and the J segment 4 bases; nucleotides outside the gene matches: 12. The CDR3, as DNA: TGTGCCAGCAGCAGCCGCCTAGCGGGAGATCCCCCAGATACGCAGTATTTT. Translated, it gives CASSSRLAGDPPDTQYF.